This T cell receptor beta chain was profiled in a study of T cells in Graves' hyperthyroidism and ophthalmopathy. CDR1 is DFQATT and CDR2 is SNEGSKA in the germline V gene (reference sequence). V was shortened by 6 bases and J by 2 bases, with 15 bases between the two germline ends. There are 14 residues in the CDR3. Patients showing uncontrolled infection, other autoimmune disease, pregnancy or lactation were ineligible. Amplification yielded TCR beta CDR3 regions, with RNA transcripts as the source. The HTBI primer set drove a first-round RT-PCR of the TCR CDR3. MiXCR, applied by TCRdb to the multiplex PCR reads, yields one record per CDR3 protein. In the table there are 500,000 to 650,000 distinct CDR3 sequences, about 15% of which are singletons. This clonotype appeared many times.

The chain is built from TRBV20-1 and TRBJ2-3; D unclear. The TCR was taken from a woman between 45 and 60 years old with Graves' ophthalmopathy. Material: blood. The CDR3 DNA sequence: TGCAGTGCACTCATTTGGGGAAACACAGATACGCAGTATTTT. The encoded protein is CSALIWGNTDTQYF.